These 29 T cell receptor beta chains originate from one sample sequenced in a study of shared clonotypes between healthy human individuals. The data were produced by immunoSEQ multiplex PCR, yet TCRdb's version contains in-frame clones alone and is incomplete. The sample lists some 2 million clones; approximately 95% were seen once. Terminally differentiated effector memory CD45RA+ cells were excluded by CCR7 positive selection of CD45RO-negative cells. Source material: naive CD8+ T cells sorted from blood. The source is a man younger than 35 in good health.

For this clone: Other DNA sequences from this sample encode an identical CDR3 as well. The V call is TRBV2, the J call TRBJ2-7, with D tentatively TRBD1 or TRBD2 (5 bases each). CDR3 size: 13 residues. Trimming took 11 bases from V and 0 from J, leaving 14 bases between them. Germline V lookup: CDR1 SNHLY, CDR2 FYNNEI. This CDR3 reads CASTGTGSYEQYF. The CDR3 DNA reads as TGTGCCTCAACCGGGACGGGCTCCTACGAGCAGTACTTC.

The chain employs TRBV7-9 and TRBJ2-7, with TRBD1 identical over 9 bases. The V gene's germline CDR1 is SEHNR and CDR2 FQNEAQ (reference sequence). Germline trimming cut 0 bases from V and 3 bases from J; bases unmatched to any gene: 3. The CDR3 is made up of 15 amino acids. CDR3 residues: CASSLAGTGNYEQYF. The CDR3 bases are TGTGCCAGCAGCTTAGCTGGGACAGGGAACTACGAGCAGTACTTC.

This chain connects TRBV25-1 to TRBJ2-1; D possibly corresponds to TRBD1 (5 bases). Germline loops: CDR1 MGHDK, CDR2 SYGVNS. The CDR3 has 10 residues. V lost 6 bases and J lost 10, with 7 bases in between. The CDR3 reads CASSPGEQFF. CDR3 in DNA: TGTGCCAGCAGCCCAGGGGAGCAGTTCTTC. Full variable domain (outside the CDR3, taken from reference TRBV25-1 and TRBJ2-1): EADIYQTPRYLVIGTGKKITLECSQTMGHDKMYWYQQDPGMELHLIHYSYGVNSTEKGDLSSESTVSRIRTEHFPLTLESARPSHTSQYLCASSPGEQFFGPGTRLTVL.

The chain links TRBV30 to TRBJ2-3; TRBD1 aligns across 8 bases. The CDR3 consists of 20 residues. Trimming took 1 base from V and 0 from J; bases not matched to a gene: 18. The germline V gene has CDR1 GTSNPN and CDR2 SVGIG (reference sequence). The CDR3 region has the DNA TGTGCCTGGAGTGGATGGAACAGGGGGGCGATTAAACCTAGCACAGATACGCAGTATTTT. Encoded protein: CAWSGWNRGAIKPSTDTQYF.

This chain uses TRBV7-9 with TRBJ1-5; D ambiguous. Per the germline V gene, CDR1 is SEHNR and CDR2 is FQNEAQ (reference sequence). V was clipped by 1 base and J by 5 bases, with 9 bases between them. The CDR3 spans 14 residues. The CDR3 sequence is CASSLGRVDQPQHF. CDR3 nucleotide sequence: TGTGCCAGCAGCTTAGGGAGAGTGGATCAGCCCCAGCATTTT.

The chain links TRBV11-2 to TRBJ2-5, with TRBD2 as a possible D gene (6 bases). Germline CDR1 reads SGHAT; CDR2 reads FQNNGV. The CDR3 consists of 14 residues. The V gene lost 5 bases and the J gene lost 6 bases, with 16 bases spanning the gap. CDR3 sequence (DNA): TGTGCCAGCAGCCTCCGCGGGGCAATGAAGACCCAGTACTTC. This translates into CASSLRGAMKTQYF. The entire variable domain, with the rest obtained from reference TRBV11-2 and TRBJ2-5, is as follows: EAGVAQSPRYKIIEKRQSVAFWCNPISGHATLYWYQQILGQGPKLLIQFQNNGVVDDSQLPKDRFSAERLKGVDSTLKIQPAKLEDSAVYLCASSLRGAMKTQYFGPGTRLLVL.

This clone showed up just once. The chain has TRBV5-4 and TRBJ1-3; tentative D call: TRBD1 (5 bases). Looked up from germline, CDR1 is SGHNT and CDR2 is YYREEE (reference sequence). The CDR3 loop spans 16 amino acids. V shed 0 bases and J shed 0 bases, with 10 bases lying between them. The CDR3 DNA reads as TGTGCCAGCAGCTTGGGAGACAGTTCCTCTGGAAACACCATATATTTT. Its translation is CASSLGDSSSGNTIYF.

The rearrangement links TRBV28 to TRBJ1-2; TRBD1 is a possible D gene (5 bases). The CDR3 sequence is 14 residues long. Germline loops: CDR1 MDHEN, CDR2 SYDVKM. V lost 3 bases and J 4 bases, leaving 12 bases between the germline ends. This CDR3 is CASSFRTLSYGYTF. CDR3 sequence (DNA): TGTGCCAGCAGTTTCCGGACACTAAGCTATGGCTACACCTTC.

CDR3 loop: CASSFWFSGNYEQYF. Written as DNA, the CDR3 is TGTGCCAGCAGCTTCTGGTTTAGCGGGAACTACGAGCAGTACTTC. V usage is TRBV5-6 and J usage is TRBJ2-7; TRBD2 aligns across 8 bases. CDR3 length equals 15 residues. Germline trimming cut 2 bases from V and 3 bases from J; bases unmatched to any gene: 7. Germline V gene lookup returns CDR1 SGHDT and CDR2 YYEEEE.

V gene TRBV5-6 combines with J gene TRBJ2-3; D ambiguous. The CDR3 is 14 amino acids. Germline V CDR1 and CDR2: SGHDT, YYEEEE. The V end was cut by 2 bases, the J end by 6 bases, with 13 bases between. The CDR3 is CASSLGPGGDTQYF. The CDR3, as DNA: TGTGCCAGCAGCTTAGGGCCGGGCGGTGATACGCAGTATTTT.

The chain employs TRBV11-2 and TRBJ2-7, with D possibly TRBD1 on 6 matching bases. Germline CDR1 is SGHAT and CDR2 is FQNNGV. The CDR3 spans 14 residues. The ends were cut back, 3 bases at V and 4 bases at J, with 13 bases in the middle. The CDR3 bases are TGTGCCAGCAGCTTCCGGCAGGGGTATTACGAGCAGTACTTC. The encoded protein is CASSFRQGYYEQYF. Drawing the rest from reference TRBV11-2 and TRBJ2-7, the complete variable domain is EAGVAQSPRYKIIEKRQSVAFWCNPISGHATLYWYQQILGQGPKLLIQFQNNGVVDDSQLPKDRFSAERLKGVDSTLKIQPAKLEDSAVYLCASSFRQGYYEQYFGPGTRLTVT.

The chain combines TRBV9 with TRBJ2-7; 7 nucleotides line up with TRBD1. Losses at the gene ends were 4 bases for V and 3 bases for J; bases not matched to a gene: 10. CDR3 length equals 15 residues. The V gene's germline CDR1 is SGDLS and CDR2 YYNGEE. The CDR3 coding sequence is TGTGCCAGCAGCTCAGGGGGTGGGCAGGGCTACGAGCAGTACTTC. As protein: CASSSGGGQGYEQYF.

J is TRBJ2-7 and V is TRBV10-2, with 7 bases matching TRBD2. Germline-derived CDR1 and CDR2 are WSHSY and SAAADI. V shed 8 bases and J 0 bases; nucleotides not matched to a gene: 7. The CDR3 is 14 residues long. The CDR3 nucleotides are TGCGCCAGCGGGGGGGAGGTGAGCTCCTACGAGCAGTACTTC. Its translation: CASGGEVSSYEQYF.

V and J are TRBV5-1 and TRBJ2-2, with a possible D match to TRBD1 (5 bases). V lost 0 bases and J 3 bases, leaving 12 bases between the germline ends. Germline CDR1 reads SGHRS; CDR2 reads YFSETQ. This CDR3 is 16 amino acids long. CDR3 coding DNA: TGCGCCAGCAGCTTGGATATCAGGGTGGACACCGGGGAGCTGTTTTTT. Protein product: CASSLDIRVDTGELFF. Full variable domain (outside the CDR3, taken from reference TRBV5-1 and TRBJ2-2): KAGVTQTPRYLIKTRGQQVTLSCSPISGHRSVSWYQQTPGQGLQFLFEYFSETQRNKGNFPGRFSGRQFSNSRSEMNVSTLELGDSALYLCASSLDIRVDTGELFFGEGSRLTVL.

The chain couples TRBV5-1 to TRBJ1-2; TRBD1 matches at 9 bases. Germline CDR1 reads SGHRS; CDR2 reads YFSETQ. This CDR3 spans 16 amino acids. J lost 3 bases, V lost 0 bases, and 6 bases had no gene match. The CDR3 bases are TGCGCCAGCAGCTTGGCGTTGGACAGGGGCGACTATGGCTACACCTTC. Translation: CASSLALDRGDYGYTF.

This sequence joins TRBV27 and TRBJ2-5, with TRBD2 identical over 14 bases. The germline V gene has CDR1 MNHEY and CDR2 SMNVEV (reference sequence). V shed 3 bases and J 5 bases; nucleotides not matched to a gene: 8. The CDR3 covers 17 residues. The CDR3 DNA is TGTGCCAGCAGTTTTTTGACTAGCGGGGGGGCCCGGGAGACCCAGTACTTC. It encodes CASSFLTSGGARETQYF.

The chain carries TRBV4-2 and TRBJ2-2; 9 nucleotides match TRBD2. Germline V gives CDR1 LGHNA, CDR2 YNFKEQ. With 8 bases clipped from V and 2 bases from J, the junction kept 12 bases outside the gene matches. The length of the CDR3 is 17 residues. The CDR3 is CASSTIAGALNTGELFF. The CDR3 DNA is TGTGCCAGCTCTACAATAGCGGGGGCCCTAAACACCGGGGAGCTGTTTTTT.

The sample holds one count of this clone. CDR3 region: CAWSRTPGADTQYF. The CDR3 DNA sequence: TGTGCCTGGAGTCGAACACCCGGAGCAGATACGCAGTATTTT. This chain connects TRBV30 to TRBJ2-3, with D hard to call. Germline V gene data show CDR1 as GTSNPN and CDR2 as SVGIG (reference sequence). The germline V and J ends were trimmed by 2 bases and 4 bases, with 13 bases remaining between them. The CDR3 covers 14 residues. Full variable domain (rest looked up from reference TRBV30 and TRBJ2-3): SQTIHQWPATLVQPVGSPLSLECTVEGTSNPNLYWYRQAAGRGLQLLFYSVGIGQISSEVPQNLSASRPQDRQFILSSKKLLLSDSGFYLCAWSRTPGADTQYFGPGTRLTVL.

The chain has TRBV13 and TRBJ2-7; D is perhaps TRBD1 (6 bases). The CDR3 runs 15 residues. The germline V gene encodes CDR1 PRHDT and CDR2 FYEKMQ (reference sequence). V dropped 5 bases and J dropped 0 bases, with 14 bases sitting between them. CDR3: CASSTRTESSYEQYF. The DNA of the CDR3 is TGTGCCAGCAGCACTCGGACAGAAAGCTCCTACGAGCAGTACTTC. Together with reference TRBV13 and TRBJ2-7, the CDR3 gives the full variable domain: AAGVIQSPRHLIKEKRETATLKCYPIPRHDTVYWYQQGPGQDPQFLISFYEKMQSDKGSIPDRFSAQQFSDYHSELNMSSLELGDSALYFCASSTRTESSYEQYFGPGTRLTVT.

The chain employs TRBV27 and TRBJ2-7; D may correspond to TRBD1 or TRBD2 (5 bases each). Germline CDR1 and CDR2: MNHEY and SMNVEV (reference sequence). The germline V and J ends were trimmed by 6 bases and 5 bases, with 17 bases remaining between them. CDR3 size: 14 residues. The CDR3 bases are TGTGCCAGCAGACCCGGGACGCCTTCCAACGAGCAGTACTTC. It specifies CASRPGTPSNEQYF.

Only a few counts were recorded for this clone. The chain couples TRBV10-2 to TRBJ2-1; no clear D. The CDR3 totals 12 residues. Germline lookup yields CDR1 WSHSY and CDR2 SAAADI. Trimming removed 2 bases from V and 3 bases from J, with 2 bases in between. CDR3 loop: CASSEGYNEQFF. The CDR3 nucleotides read TGCGCCAGCAGTGAGGGCTACAATGAGCAGTTCTTC.

This chain joins TRBV6-1 and TRBJ1-5; 8 bases line up with TRBD1. V was pared by 6 bases and J by 5 bases, with 9 bases of the junction left unmatched. CDR3 length: 15 residues. CDR1 and CDR2 (germline): MNHNS, SASEGT. CDR3 sequence: CASSPMDRADQPQHF. The CDR3 bases are TGTGCCAGCAGCCCTATGGACAGGGCTGATCAGCCCCAGCATTTT.

The rearrangement joins TRBV27 to TRBJ1-2; D not resolved. Germline V gene data show CDR1 as MNHEY and CDR2 as SMNVEV (reference sequence). The CDR3 is made up of 16 amino acids. V gave up 1 base and J gave up 4 bases, with 16 bases separating them. CDR3 region: CASSLFVGEFAYGYTF. DNA of the CDR3: TGTGCCAGCAGTTTATTCGTCGGGGAGTTTGCCTATGGCTACACCTTC.

This chain connects TRBV6-5 to TRBJ1-2, with D maybe TRBD1 (5 bases). Germline CDR1 reads MNHEY; CDR2 reads SVGAGI. The length of the CDR3 is 13 residues. Trimming left V 1 base short and J 8 bases short, with 11 bases between. CDR3 DNA sequence: TGTGCCAGCAGTTACTTAGGGGTTGACGGCTACACCTTC. The encoded protein is CASSYLGVDGYTF.

The chain employs TRBV9 and TRBJ1-2, with D unclear. V lost 0 bases and J lost 5, with 14 bases in between. Looked up from germline, CDR1 is SGDLS and CDR2 is YYNGEE. CDR3 length: 15 amino acids. CDR3 DNA: TGTGCCAGCAGCGTAGGGGTAGGAAACACTTATGGCTACACCTTC. It encodes CASSVGVGNTYGYTF.

The rearrangement uses TRBV19 and TRBJ1-5; a possible D gene is TRBD1 (6 bases). The CDR3 sequence is 16 residues long. V lost 10 bases and J 0 bases, leaving 19 bases between the germline ends. The germline V gene has CDR1 LNHDA and CDR2 SQIVND (reference sequence). The CDR3 protein is CATRGRGRNSNQPQHF. For the CDR3, the DNA is TGTGCCACCCGAGGGAGGGGGAGAAATAGCAATCAGCCCCAGCATTTT.

V gene TRBV7-3 combines with J gene TRBJ2-2, with D possibly called TRBD1 or TRBD2 (5 bases each). Trimming shortened V by 5 bases and J by 4 bases, and 8 bases separated the two germline ends. Germline-derived CDR1 and CDR2 are SGHTA and FQGTGA. CDR3 length equals 13 residues. CDR3 loop: CASSTRGTGELFF. CDR3 sequence (DNA): TGTGCCAGCAGCACTAGGGGCACCGGGGAGCTGTTTTTT.

Concerning this clone: The junction departs from germline at one end; a sequencing error may be responsible. The CDR3 DNA reads as TGTGCTAGCAGCTCCGGACTAGCGGGAGTCTCCTACAATGAGCAGTTCTTC. Its translation is CASSSGLAGVSYNEQFF. The chain employs TRBV7-7 and TRBJ2-1, with 13 bases identical to TRBD2. Germline CDR1 and CDR2: SSHAT and FNYEAQ (reference sequence). This CDR3 spans 17 amino acids.

The genes are TRBV7-8 and TRBJ2-5; TRBD2 matches 7 bases. The CDR3 is made up of 15 amino acids. Trimming cost V 5 bases and J 3 bases; bases outside gene matches: 9. The germline V gene encodes CDR1 SGHVS and CDR2 FQNEAQ. For the CDR3, the DNA is TGTGCCAGCAGCCACCCCGGGACTATGGAAGAGACCCAGTACTTC. Protein product: CASSHPGTMEETQYF.